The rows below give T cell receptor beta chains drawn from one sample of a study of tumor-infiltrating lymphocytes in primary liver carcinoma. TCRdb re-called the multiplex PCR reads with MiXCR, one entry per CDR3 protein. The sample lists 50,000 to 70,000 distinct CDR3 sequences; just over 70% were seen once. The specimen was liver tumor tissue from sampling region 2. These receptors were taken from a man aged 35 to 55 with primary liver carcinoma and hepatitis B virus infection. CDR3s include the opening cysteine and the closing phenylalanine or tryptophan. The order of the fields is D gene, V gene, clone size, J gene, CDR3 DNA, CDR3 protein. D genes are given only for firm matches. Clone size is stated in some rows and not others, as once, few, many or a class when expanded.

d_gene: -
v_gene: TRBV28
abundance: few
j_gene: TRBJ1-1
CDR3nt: TGTGCCAGCACCCCAACGTGGGGGGCGGAAGGTACTGAAGCTTTCTTT
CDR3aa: CASTPTWGAEGTEAFF

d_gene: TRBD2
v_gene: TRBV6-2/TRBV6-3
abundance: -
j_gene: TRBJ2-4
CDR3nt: TGTGCCAGCAGTTCCCACTCCCTCGCGGGAGGAAAAATTCTGGCCAAAAACATTCAGTACTTC
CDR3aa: CASSSHSLAGGKILAKNIQYF

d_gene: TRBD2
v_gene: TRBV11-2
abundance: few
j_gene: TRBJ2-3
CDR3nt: TGTGCCAGCAGCTTAGTGCAACTAGCGGTGACAGAAACGCAGTATTTT
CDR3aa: CASSLVQLAVTETQYF

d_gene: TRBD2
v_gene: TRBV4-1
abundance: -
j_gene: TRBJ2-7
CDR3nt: TGCGCCAGCAGCCGATCCCTAGCGGAGCCACTTTACAGGCAGTACTTC
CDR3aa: CASSRSLAEPLYRQYF

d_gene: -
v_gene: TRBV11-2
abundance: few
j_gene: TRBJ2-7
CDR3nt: TGTGCCAGCAGCTTACGATGGGCAGGGGAAAACGAGCGGTACTTC
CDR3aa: CASSLRWAGENERYF

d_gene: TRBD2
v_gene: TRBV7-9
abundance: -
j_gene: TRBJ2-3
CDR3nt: TGTGCCAGCAGTTTGGGGACTAGCGGGACAGGTACGCAGTATTTT
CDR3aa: CASSLGTSGTGTQYF

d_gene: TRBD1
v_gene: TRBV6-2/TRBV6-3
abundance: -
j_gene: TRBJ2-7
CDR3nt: TGTGCCAGCAGTTACCCGGGGACAGCAGCCTACGAGCAGTACTTC
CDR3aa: CASSYPGTAAYEQYF

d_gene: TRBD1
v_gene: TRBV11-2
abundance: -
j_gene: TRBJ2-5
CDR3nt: TGTACCAGCAGTTTAACAGCAGGGGGCTCGGGGGAGACCCAGTGCTTC
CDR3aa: CTSSLTAGGSGETQCF

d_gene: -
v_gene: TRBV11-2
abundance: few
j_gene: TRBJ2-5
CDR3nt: TGTGCCAGCAGCCATACTCTTGGTGGGGGGAAAGAGACGCAGTACTTC
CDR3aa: CASSHTLGGGKETQYF

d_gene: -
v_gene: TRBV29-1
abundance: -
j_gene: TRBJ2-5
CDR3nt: TGCAACGTGAGGGTGGGGGTGTCCCAGTACTTC
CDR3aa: CNVRVGVSQYF

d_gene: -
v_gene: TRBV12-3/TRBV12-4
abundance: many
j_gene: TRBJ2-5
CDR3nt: TGTGCCAGCAGCCGCCCCAGCACCCAAGAGACCCAGTACTTC
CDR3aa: CASSRPSTQETQYF

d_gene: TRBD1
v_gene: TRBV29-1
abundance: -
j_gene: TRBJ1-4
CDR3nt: TGCAGCGCGGGACAGCAAAATGAAAAACTGTTTTTT
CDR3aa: CSAGQQNEKLFF

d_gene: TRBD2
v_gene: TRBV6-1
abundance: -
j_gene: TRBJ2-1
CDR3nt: TGTGCCAGCAGTGAAGCGACTTGCGGGAGGGGGCGGAAGCAGTTCTTC
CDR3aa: CASSEATCGRGRKQFF

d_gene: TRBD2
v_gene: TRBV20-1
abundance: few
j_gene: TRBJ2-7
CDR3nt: TGCAGTGCCAAAGGGACTAGCGGGACCTACGAGCAGTACTTC
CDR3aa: CSAKGTSGTYEQYF

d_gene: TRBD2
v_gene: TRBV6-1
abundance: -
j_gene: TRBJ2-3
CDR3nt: TGTGCCAGCAGTCCGAGGGCTAGCGGTCGCATGGATACGCAGTATTTT
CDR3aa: CASSPRASGRMDTQYF

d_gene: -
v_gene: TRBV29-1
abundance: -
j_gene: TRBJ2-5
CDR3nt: TGCAGCATTGAACATCGCCCCGAAGATACCCAGTACTTC
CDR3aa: CSIEHRPEDTQYF

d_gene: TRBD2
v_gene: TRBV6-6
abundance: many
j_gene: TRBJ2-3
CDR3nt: TGTGCCAGCAGTTACACATCCCTAGCGGGGATCACAGATACGCAGTATTTT
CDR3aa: CASSYTSLAGITDTQYF

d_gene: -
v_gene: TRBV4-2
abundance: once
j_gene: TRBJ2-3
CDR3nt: TGTGCCAGCAGCCAAGTGGCGCTTCTAGTTGAAGCGACAGATACGCAGTATTTT
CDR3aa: CASSQVALLVEATDTQYF

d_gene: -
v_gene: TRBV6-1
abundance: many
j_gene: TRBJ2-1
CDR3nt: TGTGCCAGCAGGGGGAGGGACAGTCGAGCCTGGGACAATGAGCAGTTCTTC
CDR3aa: CASRGRDSRAWDNEQFF

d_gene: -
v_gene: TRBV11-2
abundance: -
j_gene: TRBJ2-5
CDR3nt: TGTGCTAGTAGCCAAACTCCTGGCGGGGTGAAAGAGATCCAGTACTTC
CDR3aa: CASSQTPGGVKEIQYF

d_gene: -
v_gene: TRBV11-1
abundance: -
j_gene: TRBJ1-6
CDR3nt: TGTGCCAGCAGCCTGACACTGGTTCCACCCCTCCACTTT
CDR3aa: CASSLTLVPPLHF

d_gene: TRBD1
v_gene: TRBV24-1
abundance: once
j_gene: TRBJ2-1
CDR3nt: TGTGCCACCAGTGATTTGCGCCGGAACAGGGGGGACAATGAGCAGTTCTTC
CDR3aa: CATSDLRRNRGDNEQFF

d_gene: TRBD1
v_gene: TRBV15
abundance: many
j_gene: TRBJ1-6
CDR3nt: TGTGCCACCAGCGGAAACCGGGACAGCCAACAACACTTT
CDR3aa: CATSGNRDSQQHF

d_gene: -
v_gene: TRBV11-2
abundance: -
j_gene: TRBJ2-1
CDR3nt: TGTGCCAACAGCTTAATCATAGACTCCTACAATAAGCAGTTCTTC
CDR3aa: CANSLIIDSYNKQFF

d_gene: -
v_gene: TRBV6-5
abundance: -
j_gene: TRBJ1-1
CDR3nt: TGTGCCAGCGTCTCGGGCGCTTTCTTT
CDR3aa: CASVSGAFF

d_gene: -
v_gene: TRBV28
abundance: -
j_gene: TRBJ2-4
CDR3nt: TGTGCCGGCAGTCTATTTGGGACGGTCACGTTC
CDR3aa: CAGSLFGTVTF

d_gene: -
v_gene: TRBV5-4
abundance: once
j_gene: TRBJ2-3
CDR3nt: TGTGCCAGCACCTTGGCTGGGGAGGATACGCAGTATTTT
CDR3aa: CASTLAGEDTQYF

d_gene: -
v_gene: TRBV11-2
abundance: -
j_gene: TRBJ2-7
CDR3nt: TGTGCTAGCAACTTTATGGTGAGTCGTGTCTACGAGCAGTACTTC
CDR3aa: CASNFMVSRVYEQYF

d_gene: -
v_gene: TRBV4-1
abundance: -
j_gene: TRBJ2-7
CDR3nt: TGCGCCAGCACACCGGGGACTGGCGGGGCCTACGAGCAGTACTTC
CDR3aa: CASTPGTGGAYEQYF

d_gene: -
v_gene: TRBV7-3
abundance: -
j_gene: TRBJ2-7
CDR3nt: TGTGCCAGCAGCGCCTGGACAGAGGACGAGCAGTACTTC
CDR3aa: CASSAWTEDEQYF

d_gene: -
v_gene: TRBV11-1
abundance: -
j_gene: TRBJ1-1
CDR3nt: TGTGCCAGCAGCTCGACCTTGGGCACTGAAGCTTTCTTT
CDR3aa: CASSSTLGTEAFF

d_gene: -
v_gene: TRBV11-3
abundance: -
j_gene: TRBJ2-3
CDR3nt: TGTGTCAGCAGCTTGGACTCCGGGCGCACAGATACGCAGTATTTT
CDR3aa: CVSSLDSGRTDTQYF

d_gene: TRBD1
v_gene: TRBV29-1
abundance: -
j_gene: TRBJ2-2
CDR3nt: TGCAGCGTAGGGGGCATCGGGGAGCTGTTTTTT
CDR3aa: CSVGGIGELFF

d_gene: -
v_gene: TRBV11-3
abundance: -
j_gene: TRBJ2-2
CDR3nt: TGTGCCAGCAGGGGAACTAGGGCGACCGGGGAGCTGTTATTT
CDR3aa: CASRGTRATGELLF

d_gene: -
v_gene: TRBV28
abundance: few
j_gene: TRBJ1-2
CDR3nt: TGTGCCAGCAGTCCGGGAAGTTGGGGCTACACCTTC
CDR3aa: CASSPGSWGYTF

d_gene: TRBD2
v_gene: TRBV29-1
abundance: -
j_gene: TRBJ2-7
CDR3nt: TGCAGCGTTTGGACTAGCGCGAACGAGCAGTACTTC
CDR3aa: CSVWTSANEQYF

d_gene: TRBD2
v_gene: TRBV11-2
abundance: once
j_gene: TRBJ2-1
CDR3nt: TGTGCCAGCAGCTCAGATAGGCGATTCAGCGGGATCCTTTACAATGAGCAGTTCTTC
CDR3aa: CASSSDRRFSGILYNEQFF

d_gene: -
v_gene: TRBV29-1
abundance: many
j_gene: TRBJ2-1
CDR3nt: TGCAGCGTTGAAGGGTACAATGAGCAGTTCTTC
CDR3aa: CSVEGYNEQFF

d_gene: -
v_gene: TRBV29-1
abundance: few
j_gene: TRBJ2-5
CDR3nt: TGCAGCGTTGAGGGACTTAACAAAGAGACCCAGTACTTC
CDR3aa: CSVEGLNKETQYF

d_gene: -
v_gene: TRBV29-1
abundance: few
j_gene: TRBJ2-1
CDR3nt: TGCAGCGTTGATCGGGGTAGTGCCTACAATGAGCAGTTCTTC
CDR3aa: CSVDRGSAYNEQFF

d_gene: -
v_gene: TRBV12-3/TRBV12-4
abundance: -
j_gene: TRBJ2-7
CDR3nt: TGTGCCGGCAGTTTAGTACAGGTTGGTGGCGAGCAGTACTTT
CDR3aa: CAGSLVQVGGEQYF

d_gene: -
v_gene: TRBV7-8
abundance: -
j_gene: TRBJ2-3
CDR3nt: TGTGCCAGCAGATCAAGAGGGGGGGGATATTCGGATACGCAGTATTTT
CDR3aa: CASRSRGGGYSDTQYF

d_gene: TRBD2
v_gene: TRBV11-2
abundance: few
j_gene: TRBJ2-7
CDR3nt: TGTACCATCAGCGGGGGGCAGGGGGTTGTGCACGAGCAGTACTTC
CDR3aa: CTISGGQGVVHEQYF

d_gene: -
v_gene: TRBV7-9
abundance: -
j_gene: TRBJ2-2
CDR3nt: TGTGCCAGTAGCTTAGAGAGGGCCGACGGGGAGCTGTTTTTT
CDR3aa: CASSLERADGELFF